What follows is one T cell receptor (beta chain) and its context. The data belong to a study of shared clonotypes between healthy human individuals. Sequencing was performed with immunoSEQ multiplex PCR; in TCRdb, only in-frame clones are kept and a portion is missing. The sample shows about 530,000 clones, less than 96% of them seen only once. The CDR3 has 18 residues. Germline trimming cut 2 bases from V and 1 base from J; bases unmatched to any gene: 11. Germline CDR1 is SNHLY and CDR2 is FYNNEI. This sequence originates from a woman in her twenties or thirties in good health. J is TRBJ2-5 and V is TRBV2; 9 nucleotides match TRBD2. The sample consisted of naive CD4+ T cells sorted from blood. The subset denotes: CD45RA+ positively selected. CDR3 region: CASSESLVSGSSQETQYF. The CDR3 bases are TGTGCCAGCAGTGAAAGTCTGGTTAGCGGGAGTTCCCAAGAGACCCAGTACTTC.